Listed below are T cell receptor beta chains from one sample, sequenced in a study of T-cell reconstitution after alpha-beta-depleted transplantation in children. TCRdb called the PCR reads again in MiXCR, with one record for every CDR3 protein. The table records roughly 220,000 distinct CDR3 sequences, around 11% of them present only once. The input for sequencing was PBMCs from the stem cell graft donor, taken from the stem cell graft. These receptors originate from a human donor who donated a stem cell graft to a child with acute lymphoblastic leukemia. Each CDR3 is given with its conserved first and last residue. D genes are given only for firm matches. Clone size reads once, few, many, or a class if the clone is expanded.

cdr3_length	clone_size	v_call	j_call	d_call	cdr3_aa	cdr3_nt
15	few	TRBV5-1	TRBJ2-7	TRBD1	CASSSVTGSSYEQYF	TGCGCCAGCAGCTCGGTGACAGGGAGCTCCTACGAGCAGTACTTC
14	few	TRBV29-1	TRBJ2-2	.	CSVEEGQNTGELFF	TGCAGCGTTGAAGAGGGACAGAACACCGGGGAGCTGTTTTTT
14	many	TRBV7-2	TRBJ2-1	TRBD1	CASSPTGSYNEQFF	TGTGCCAGCAGCCCGACAGGGTCCTACAATGAGCAGTTCTTC
12	many	TRBV12-3/TRBV12-4	TRBJ1-5	.	CASSTGFQPQHF	TGTGCCAGCAGTACAGGGTTTCAGCCCCAGCATTTT
16	few	TRBV29-1	TRBJ1-1	TRBD1	CSVDLGGRGRGTEAFF	TGCAGCGTTGATCTAGGTGGCAGGGGGCGAGGAACTGAAGCTTTCTTT
15	many	TRBV12-3/TRBV12-4	TRBJ2-7	TRBD1	CASDGGTVGSYEQYF	TGTGCCAGCGACGGTGGGACAGTGGGCTCCTACGAGCAGTACTTC
14	many	TRBV12-3/TRBV12-4	TRBJ2-7	.	CASSLPPSTYEQYF	TGTGCCAGCAGTTTGCCTCCTTCCACCTACGAGCAGTACTTC
15	many	TRBV20-1	TRBJ2-2	TRBD2	CSAPLAGINTGELFF	TGCAGTGCTCCTCTAGCGGGGATAAACACCGGGGAGCTGTTTTTT
15	many	TRBV14	TRBJ2-1	.	CASSQDRTRYNEQFF	TGTGCCAGCAGCCAAGATCGTACTAGATACAATGAGCAGTTCTTC
14	few	TRBV6-2/TRBV6-3	TRBJ2-1	.	CASSYSPNYNEQFF	TGTGCCAGCAGTTACTCCCCCAACTATAATGAGCAGTTCTTC